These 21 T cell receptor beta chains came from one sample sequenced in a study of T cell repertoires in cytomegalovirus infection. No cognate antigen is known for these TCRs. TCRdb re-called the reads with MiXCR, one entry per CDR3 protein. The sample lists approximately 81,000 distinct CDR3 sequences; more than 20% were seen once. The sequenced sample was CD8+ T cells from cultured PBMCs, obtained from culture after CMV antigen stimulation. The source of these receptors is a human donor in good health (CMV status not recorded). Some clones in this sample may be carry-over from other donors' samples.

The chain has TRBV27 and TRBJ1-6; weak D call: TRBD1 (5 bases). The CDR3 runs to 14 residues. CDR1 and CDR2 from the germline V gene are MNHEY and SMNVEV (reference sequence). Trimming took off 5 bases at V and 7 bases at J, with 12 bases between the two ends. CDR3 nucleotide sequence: TGTGCCAGCAGTCTCACAGGATACAATTCACCCCTCCACTTT. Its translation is CASSLTGYNSPLHF.

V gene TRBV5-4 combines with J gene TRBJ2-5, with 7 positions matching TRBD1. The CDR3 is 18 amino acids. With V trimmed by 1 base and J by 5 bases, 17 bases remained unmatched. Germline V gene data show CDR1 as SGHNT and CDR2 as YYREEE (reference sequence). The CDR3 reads CASSLKRARTGGRETQYF. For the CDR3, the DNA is TGTGCCAGCAGCTTGAAACGCGCTCGGACAGGAGGAAGGGAGACCCAGTACTTC.

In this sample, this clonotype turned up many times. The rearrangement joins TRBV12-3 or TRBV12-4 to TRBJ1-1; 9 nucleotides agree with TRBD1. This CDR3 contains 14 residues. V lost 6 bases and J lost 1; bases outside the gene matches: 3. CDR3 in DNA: TGTGCCAGCAGGGACAGGGGAGGGAACACTGAAGCTTTCTTT. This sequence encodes CASRDRGGNTEAFF.

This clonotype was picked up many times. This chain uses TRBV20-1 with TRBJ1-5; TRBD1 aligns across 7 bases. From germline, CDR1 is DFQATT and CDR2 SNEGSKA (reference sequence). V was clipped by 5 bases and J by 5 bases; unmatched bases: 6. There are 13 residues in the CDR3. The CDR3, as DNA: TGCAGTGCTTTTCCAGGGGGGTATCAGCCCCAGCATTTT. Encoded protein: CSAFPGGYQPQHF.

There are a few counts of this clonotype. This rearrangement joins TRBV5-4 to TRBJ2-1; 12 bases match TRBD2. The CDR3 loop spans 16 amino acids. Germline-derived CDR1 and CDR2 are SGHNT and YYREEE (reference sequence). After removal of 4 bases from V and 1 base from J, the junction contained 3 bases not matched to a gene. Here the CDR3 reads CASSLAGGRSYNEQFF. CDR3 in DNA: TGTGCCAGCAGCCTAGCGGGGGGGCGGTCCTACAATGAGCAGTTCTTC.

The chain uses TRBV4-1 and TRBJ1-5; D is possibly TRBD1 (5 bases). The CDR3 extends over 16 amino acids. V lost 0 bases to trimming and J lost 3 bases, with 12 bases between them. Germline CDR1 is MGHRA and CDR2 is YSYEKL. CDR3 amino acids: CASSQELRANNQPQHF. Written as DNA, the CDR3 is TGCGCCAGCAGCCAAGAACTCAGGGCCAACAATCAGCCCCAGCATTTT.

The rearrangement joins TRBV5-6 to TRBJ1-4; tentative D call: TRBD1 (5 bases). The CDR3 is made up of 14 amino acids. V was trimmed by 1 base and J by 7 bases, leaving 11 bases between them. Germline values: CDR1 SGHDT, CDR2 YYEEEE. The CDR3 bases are TGTGCCAGCAGCTTGCCGAGGGGTGGTGAAAAACTGTTTTTT. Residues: CASSLPRGGEKLFF.

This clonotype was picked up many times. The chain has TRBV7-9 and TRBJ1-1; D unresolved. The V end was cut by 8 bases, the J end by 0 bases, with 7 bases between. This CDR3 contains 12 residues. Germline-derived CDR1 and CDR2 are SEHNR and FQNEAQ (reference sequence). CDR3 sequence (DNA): TGTGCCAGCTTTCGAATGAACACTGAAGCTTTCTTT. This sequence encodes CASFRMNTEAFF.

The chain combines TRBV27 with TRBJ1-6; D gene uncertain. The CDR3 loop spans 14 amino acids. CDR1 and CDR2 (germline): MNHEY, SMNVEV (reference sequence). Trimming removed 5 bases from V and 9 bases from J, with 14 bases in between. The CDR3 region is CASSPNFYGSPLHF. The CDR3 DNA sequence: TGTGCCAGCAGTCCAAACTTCTACGGTTCACCCCTCCACTTT.

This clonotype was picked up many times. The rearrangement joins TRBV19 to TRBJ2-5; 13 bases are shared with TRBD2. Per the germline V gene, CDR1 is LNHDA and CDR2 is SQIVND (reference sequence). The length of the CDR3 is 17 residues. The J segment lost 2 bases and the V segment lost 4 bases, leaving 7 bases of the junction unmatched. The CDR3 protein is CASSNGGLAGWQETQYF. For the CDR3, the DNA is TGTGCCAGTAGTAATGGGGGACTAGCGGGGTGGCAAGAGACCCAGTACTTC.

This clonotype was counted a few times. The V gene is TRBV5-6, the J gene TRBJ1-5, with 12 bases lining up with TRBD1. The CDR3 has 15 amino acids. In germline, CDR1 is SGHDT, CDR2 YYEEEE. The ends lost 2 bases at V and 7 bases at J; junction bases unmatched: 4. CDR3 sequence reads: CASSLGTGGTQPQHF. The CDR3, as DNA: TGTGCCAGCAGCTTAGGGACAGGGGGCACGCAGCCCCAGCATTTT.

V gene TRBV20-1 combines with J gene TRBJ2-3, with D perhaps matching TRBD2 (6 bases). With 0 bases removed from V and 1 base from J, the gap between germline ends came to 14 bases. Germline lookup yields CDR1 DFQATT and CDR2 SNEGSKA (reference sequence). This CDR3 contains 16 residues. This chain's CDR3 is CSARDLSAGRTDTQYF. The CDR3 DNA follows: TGCAGTGCTAGAGATTTATCGGCGGGGCGCACAGATACGCAGTATTTT.

CDR3 loop: CATSVPGQGLEAQYF. The DNA for the CDR3 is TGTGCCACCAGCGTACCGGGACAGGGGCTTGAGGCCCAGTACTTC. The chain couples TRBV15 to TRBJ2-5, with 10 bases fitting TRBD1. The CDR3 totals 15 residues. Trimming at V came to 5 bases and at J to 9 bases, leaving 12 bases not matched to a gene. Looked up from germline, CDR1 is LNHNV and CDR2 is YYDKDF (reference sequence).

CDR3 in amino acids: CASSRSGGYEQYF. In nucleotides, the CDR3 is TGTGCCAGCAGCCGGAGCGGGGGCTACGAGCAGTACTTC. The chain uses TRBV7-9 and TRBJ2-7; TRBD2 matches at 8 bases. The CDR3 is 13 residues long. Germline values: CDR1 SEHNR, CDR2 FQNEAQ (reference sequence). The J segment lost 3 bases and the V segment lost 5 bases, leaving 3 bases of the junction unmatched. Full variable domain (rest looked up from reference TRBV7-9 and TRBJ2-7): DTGVSQNPRHKITKRGQNVTFRCDPISEHNRLYWYRQTLGQGPEFLTYFQNEAQLEKSRLLSDRFSAERPKGSFSTLEIQRTEQGDSAMYLCASSRSGGYEQYFGPGTRLTVT.

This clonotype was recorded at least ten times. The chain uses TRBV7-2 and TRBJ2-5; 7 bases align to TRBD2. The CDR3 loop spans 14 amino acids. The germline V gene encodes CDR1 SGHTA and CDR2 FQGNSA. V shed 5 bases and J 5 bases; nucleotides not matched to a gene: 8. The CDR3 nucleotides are TGTGCCAGCAGCGAACTAGCGACCTGGGAGACCCAGTACTTC. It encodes CASSELATWETQYF.

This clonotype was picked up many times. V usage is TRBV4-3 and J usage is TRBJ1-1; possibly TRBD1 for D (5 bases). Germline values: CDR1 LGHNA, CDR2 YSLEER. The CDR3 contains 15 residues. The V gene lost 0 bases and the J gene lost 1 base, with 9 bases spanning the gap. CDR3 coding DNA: TGCGCCAGCAGCCAAGATGGGGCAGGGAACACTGAAGCTTTCTTT. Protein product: CASSQDGAGNTEAFF.

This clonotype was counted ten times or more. In DNA, the CDR3 is TGCGCCAGCAGTCAATCCTCCTTCACGAGCGGTGGAACAGATACGCAGTATTTT. Translation: CASSQSSFTSGGTDTQYF. V and J are TRBV23-1 and TRBJ2-3; D is possibly TRBD2 (5 bases). TRBV23-1 is identified as an open reading frame with a role that is uncertain. The CDR3 contains 18 residues. The germline V and J ends were trimmed by 0 bases and 3 bases, with 19 bases remaining between them.

The CDR3 loop is CASSEWMEADGYTF. In DNA form, the CDR3 reads TGTGCCAGCAGTGAATGGATGGAGGCAGATGGCTACACCTTC. This chain links TRBV6-1 with TRBJ1-2; D is unresolved. Trimming cost V 2 bases and J 6 bases, with 13 bases left between them. There are 14 residues in the CDR3. Germline assignment: CDR1 MNHNS and CDR2 SASEGT.

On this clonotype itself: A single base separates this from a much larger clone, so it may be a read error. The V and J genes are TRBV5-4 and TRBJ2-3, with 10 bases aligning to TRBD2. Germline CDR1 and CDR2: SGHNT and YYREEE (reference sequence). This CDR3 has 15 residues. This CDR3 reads CAGRLSGGAPDTQYF. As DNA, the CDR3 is TGTGCCGGCAGACTGAGCGGGGGGGCACCAGATACGCAGTATTTT.

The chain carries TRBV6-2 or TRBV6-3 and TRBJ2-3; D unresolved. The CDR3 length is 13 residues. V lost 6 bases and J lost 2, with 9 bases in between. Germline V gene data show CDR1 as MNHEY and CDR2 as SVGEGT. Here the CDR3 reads CASSQINTDTQYF. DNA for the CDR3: TGTGCCAGCAGCCAGATAAACACAGATACGCAGTATTTT.

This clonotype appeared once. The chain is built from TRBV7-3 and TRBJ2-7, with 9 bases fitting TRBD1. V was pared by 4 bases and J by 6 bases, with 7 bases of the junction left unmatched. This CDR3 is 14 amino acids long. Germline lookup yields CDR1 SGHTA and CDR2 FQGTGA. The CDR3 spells CASSSQGQGSEQYF. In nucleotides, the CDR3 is TGTGCCAGCAGCTCCCAGGGACAGGGATCCGAGCAGTACTTC.